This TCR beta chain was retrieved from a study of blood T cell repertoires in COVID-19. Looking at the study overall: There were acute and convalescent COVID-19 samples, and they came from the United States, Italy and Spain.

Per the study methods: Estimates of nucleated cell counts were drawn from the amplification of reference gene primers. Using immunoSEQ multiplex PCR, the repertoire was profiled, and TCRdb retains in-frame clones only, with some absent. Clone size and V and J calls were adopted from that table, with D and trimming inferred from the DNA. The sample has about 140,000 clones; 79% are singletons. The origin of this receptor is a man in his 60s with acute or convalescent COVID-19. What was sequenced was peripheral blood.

DNA of the CDR3: TGTGCCAGCAGCCTTGGAGGCAGGGGCACCGGGGAGCTGTTTTTT. Residues: CASSLGGRGTGELFF. This chain links TRBV14 with TRBJ2-2; perhaps TRBD1 as D (6 bases). CDR1 and CDR2 from the germline V gene are SGHDN and FVKESK. The V end lost 4 bases, the J end lost 4 bases, and 13 bases lay between the germline ends. The CDR3 is 15 residues long.